The 20 T cell receptor beta chains in this list originate from one sample, sequenced in a study of blood T cell repertoires in COVID-19 (dated by TCRdb to 2018 to 2021). Libraries were prepared through the immunoSEQ multiplex PCR assay. TCRdb re-hosts the immuneACCESS table, in-frame sequences only. Its copies lack some clones; in the studies checked, an unresolved V gene accounts for under half of them, and the cause for the rest is not known. This sample gives 150,000 to 200,000 clones in total; roughly nine tenths of them show up just once. The leading ten clones occupy around 2.9% of the sample. Sequencing was done on a sample of peripheral blood. The receptor set was obtained from a man in his fifties or sixties with acute or convalescent COVID-19.

The genes are TRBV18 and TRBJ2-7, with D maybe TRBD1 (5 bases). CDR3 size: 14 residues. Germline V gene sequence: CDR1 KGHSH, CDR2 LQKENI. The ends were cut back, 2 bases at V and 2 bases at J, with 10 bases in the middle. CDR3 residues: CASSPSTQAYEQYF. The CDR3 DNA reads as TGTGCCAGCTCACCATCGACACAGGCCTACGAGCAGTACTTC.

The DNA of the CDR3 is TGTGCCAGCAGTCCCAAACCGAGGCCCCAGCATTTT. Amino acid sequence: CASSPKPRPQHF. The chain carries TRBV28 and TRBJ1-5, with D unclear. Per the germline V gene, CDR1 is MDHEN and CDR2 is SYDVKM. This CDR3 is built from 12 residues. With 5 bases removed from V and 9 bases from J, the gap between germline ends came to 11 bases.

The chain is built from TRBV6-5 and TRBJ1-4; the D gene is possibly TRBD1 (5 bases). The V gene lost 9 bases and the J gene lost 2 bases, with 16 bases spanning the gap. Germline assignment: CDR1 MNHEY and CDR2 SVGAGI. The CDR3 is 15 amino acids. The DNA of the CDR3 is TGTGCCAGTGGGGGGGTGATGGAGACTAATGAAAAACTGTTTTTT. Translation gives CASGGVMETNEKLFF.

The chain is built from TRBV19 and TRBJ2-3; TRBD1 matches at 9 bases. The V and J ends lost 6 bases and 1 base, in that order; junction bases with no gene match: 5. CDR1 is LNHDA and CDR2 is SQIVND in the germline V gene (reference sequence). The CDR3 is 15 amino acids. Here the CDR3 reads CASRGTGLGTDTQYF. The DNA for the CDR3 is TGTGCCAGTAGGGGGACAGGGTTGGGCACAGATACGCAGTATTTT. Looking up the rest from reference TRBV19 and TRBJ2-3 gives the full variable domain: DGGITQSPKYLFRKEGQNVTLSCEQNLNHDAMYWYRQDPGQGLRLIYYSQIVNDFQKGDIAEGYSVSREKKESFPLTVTSAQKNPTAFYLCASRGTGLGTDTQYFGPGTRLTVL.

As for this clone: This sample includes further DNA sequences coding for the same CDR3. This chain connects TRBV18 to TRBJ1-1, with TRBD1 matching 8 bases. Losses at the gene ends were 3 bases for V and 5 bases for J; bases not matched to a gene: 5. The CDR3 covers 14 residues. Germline V gene lookup returns CDR1 KGHSH and CDR2 LQKENI. CDR3 sequence reads: CASSPDRGGTEAFF. As DNA, the CDR3 is TGTGCCAGCTCACCTGACAGGGGTGGGACTGAAGCTTTCTTT.

V usage is TRBV27 and J usage is TRBJ2-7; possible D gene TRBD1, 6 bases. The CDR3 spans 14 residues. Germline V CDR1 and CDR2: MNHEY, SMNVEV (reference sequence). V lost 1 base, J lost 4 bases, and 11 bases lay in between. The CDR3 DNA reads TGTGCCAGCAGTTTATTGCAGGGGTCATACGAGCAGTACTTC. It is translated as CASSLLQGSYEQYF.

The chain employs TRBV27 and TRBJ1-4, with 8 bases fitting TRBD1. J gave up 11 bases and V 3 bases, and 8 bases lay outside the gene matches. Germline values: CDR1 MNHEY, CDR2 SMNVEV (reference sequence). The CDR3 length is 14 residues. The CDR3 protein is CASSFGGQGRKLFF. In nucleotides, the CDR3 is TGTGCCAGCAGTTTCGGCGGACAGGGTCGCAAACTGTTTTTT. The whole variable domain, filled in from reference TRBV27 and TRBJ1-4, reads EAQVTQNPRYLITVTGKKLTVTCSQNMNHEYMSWYRQDPGLGLRQIYYSMNVEVTDKGDVPEGYKVSRKEKRNFPLILESPSPNQTSLYFCASSFGGQGRKLFFGSGTQLSVL.

V and J are TRBV20-1 and TRBJ1-2; the D is unclear. V gave up 3 bases and J gave up 2 bases, with 4 bases separating them. Germline V gene data show CDR1 as DFQATT and CDR2 as SNEGSKA (reference sequence). The CDR3 loop spans 11 amino acids. The CDR3 reads CSASSNYGYTF. For the CDR3, the DNA is TGCAGTGCTAGCTCCAACTATGGCTACACCTTC.

The rearrangement links TRBV6-5 to TRBJ1-1, with TRBD1 identical over 7 bases. This CDR3 has 14 residues. After removal of 6 bases from V and 7 bases from J, the junction contained 11 bases not matched to a gene. Germline V gene data show CDR1 as MNHEY and CDR2 as SVGAGI. The CDR3 nucleotides are TGTGCCAGCAGGGAGCAGGGGGTGGGTAGTGAAGCTTTCTTT. It encodes CASREQGVGSEAFF.

This clone came up once. This chain joins TRBV7-2 and TRBJ2-1; 9 bases map to TRBD1. The CDR3 is 15 residues long. J lost 12 bases, V lost 2 bases, and 11 bases had no gene match. CDR1 and CDR2 (germline): SGHTA, FQGNSA. CDR3 amino acids: CASSLRDRDFAGQFF. CDR3 in DNA: TGTGCCAGCAGCTTAAGGGACAGGGATTTCGCCGGGCAGTTCTTC.

The chain is built from TRBV6-6 and TRBJ2-1; 8 bases agree with TRBD1. CDR1 is MNHNY, CDR2 SVGAGI, per germline (reference sequence). Germline trimming cut 6 bases from V and 0 bases from J; bases unmatched to any gene: 7. CDR3 length: 16 residues. The CDR3 region is CASRGSGTGSYNEQFF. The DNA of the CDR3 is TGTGCCAGCAGGGGATCCGGGACAGGCTCCTACAATGAGCAGTTCTTC.

This rearrangement joins TRBV10-3 to TRBJ2-3; D perhaps matches TRBD2 (6 bases). CDR3 length: 13 amino acids. V lost 10 bases and J lost 0, with 11 bases in between. The germline V gene encodes CDR1 ENHRY and CDR2 SYGVKD. CDR3 coding DNA: TGTGCCAGCACCGGGACTAGCACAGATACGCAGTATTTT. Encoded protein: CASTGTSTDTQYF.

As to this clone: Other DNA sequences in this specimen translate into the identical CDR3. The V and J genes are TRBV30 and TRBJ1-6; perhaps TRBD1 as D (6 bases). Germline values: CDR1 GTSNPN, CDR2 SVGIG (reference sequence). The CDR3 sequence is 13 residues long. V dropped 0 bases and J dropped 7 bases, with 7 bases sitting between them. CDR3 amino acids: CAWSVQGNSPLHF. The DNA of the CDR3 is TGTGCCTGGAGTGTACAGGGAAATTCACCCCTCCACTTT.

The chain is built from TRBV7-2 and TRBJ2-3; D might be TRBD1 (5 bases). Germline CDR1 reads SGHTA; CDR2 reads FQGNSA. Trimming took off 1 base at V and 6 bases at J, with 17 bases between the two ends. The CDR3 is 16 amino acids. CDR3 region: CASSLVSGNRWDTQYF. CDR3 sequence (DNA): TGTGCCAGCAGCTTAGTGTCAGGGAATCGGTGGGATACGCAGTATTTT.

This clone turned up a few times. The chain employs TRBV2 and TRBJ1-1; D unclear. Trimming cost V 6 bases and J 0 bases, with 17 bases left between them. CDR1 is SNHLY, CDR2 FYNNEI, per germline. The CDR3 consists of 16 residues. CDR3: CASRPGLAIMNTEAFF. Here the CDR3 DNA reads TGTGCCAGCAGGCCGGGTCTCGCTATTATGAACACTGAAGCTTTCTTT.

The V and J genes are TRBV18 and TRBJ1-1, with 10 bases identical to TRBD1. The J segment lost 1 base and the V segment lost 2 bases, leaving 13 bases of the junction unmatched. The CDR3 has 19 amino acids. Germline V gene sequence: CDR1 KGHSH, CDR2 LQKENI. As DNA, the CDR3 is TGTGCCAGCTCACCAACCAGACAGGGGGCCGGGAGGGAGAACACTGAAGCTTTCTTT. Its protein is CASSPTRQGAGRENTEAFF.

J is TRBJ1-2 and V is TRBV5-4; 7 nucleotides match TRBD1. CDR1 SGHNT and CDR2 YYREEE come from the germline V gene (reference sequence). The junction had 10 bases not matched to a gene; V was cut back by 1 base and J by 4 bases. This CDR3 has 16 amino acids. CDR3 region: CASSLITGVAGYGYTF. Written as DNA, the CDR3 is TGTGCCAGCAGCTTGATCACAGGGGTCGCGGGCTATGGCTACACCTTC.

The chain has TRBV11-2 and TRBJ2-7; D possibly corresponds to TRBD1 (7 bases). CDR1 SGHAT and CDR2 FQNNGV come from the germline V gene. This CDR3 is built from 15 residues. V was clipped by 3 bases and J by 12 bases, with 24 bases between them. This CDR3 is CASSFSGVGTDFSYF. CDR3 nucleotide sequence: TGTGCCAGCAGCTTCTCGGGGGTCGGGACAGATTTTTCGTACTTC.

The gene calls are TRBV2 and TRBJ1-3; D gene uncertain. The V end was cut by 3 bases, the J end by 4 bases, with 13 bases between. Germline V gives CDR1 SNHLY, CDR2 FYNNEI. The CDR3 length is 15 residues. CDR3 nucleotides: TGTGCCAGCAGTGACGAGGTAGTCCGGGGAAACACCATATATTTT. This gives the protein CASSDEVVRGNTIYF. Drawing the rest from reference TRBV2 and TRBJ1-3, the complete variable domain is EPEVTQTPSHQVTQMGQEVILRCVPISNHLYFYWYRQILGQKVEFLVSFYNNEISEKSEIFDDQFSVERPDGSNFTLKIRSTKLEDSAMYFCASSDEVVRGNTIYFGEGSWLTVV.

J is TRBJ2-7 and V is TRBV5-1; 13 nucleotides match TRBD2. J lost 6 bases, V lost 4 bases, and 13 bases had no gene match. Germline values: CDR1 SGHRS, CDR2 YFSETQ. The CDR3 totals 17 residues. CDR3 bases: TGCGCCAGCAGCCCTCCGACTAGCGGGGGGATTGCCCTCGAGCAGTACTTC. Translated, it gives CASSPPTSGGIALEQYF. The whole variable domain, remainder taken from reference TRBV5-1 and TRBJ2-7, is KAGVTQTPRYLIKTRGQQVTLSCSPISGHRSVSWYQQTPGQGLQFLFEYFSETQRNKGNFPGRFSGRQFSNSRSEMNVSTLELGDSALYLCASSPPTSGGIALEQYFGPGTRLTVT.